Listed below are T cell receptor beta chains from one sample, sequenced in a study of OX40 agonist ivuxolimab in advanced cancers. Sequenced by immunoSEQ multiplex PCR; TCRdb stores in-frame clones only, minus some. This sample has 70,000 to 95,000 clones, with 90% to 95% found just once. Sequenced material: CD4+ or CD8+ T cells sorted from blood, taken in a trial of the OX40 agonist ivuxolimab. The receptors were sampled from an adult with an advanced solid tumor such as melanoma, head and neck, liver or kidney cancer. CDR3s include the opening cysteine and the closing phenylalanine or tryptophan. Fields, in order: J gene, clone size, V gene, D gene, CDR3 DNA, CDR3 protein. A D gene is named only where the DNA matches it firmly. Some rows mark clone size as missing; the rest say once, few, many or name a class of expanded clone.

TRBJ1-1 . TRBV7-9 . TGTGCCAGCAGCTTAGGCGGGTCCACTGAAGCTTTCTTT CASSLGGSTEAFF
TRBJ2-1 . TRBV2 TRBD2 TGTGCCAGCAGTGAGAGCGGGGTCAACAATGAGCAGTTCTTC CASSESGVNNEQFF
TRBJ2-1 . TRBV5-1 . TGCGCCAGCAGCTACCGACAGGACTCCTACAATGAGCAGTTCTTC CASSYRQDSYNEQFF
TRBJ1-2 once TRBV4-3 . TGCGCCAGCAGCCAGGACCGGGGCGGGGGCGGCTATGGCTACACCTTC CASSQDRGGGGYGYTF
TRBJ2-7 few TRBV11-2 . TGTGCCAGCAGCCGGCCAGGACTCTACGAGCAGTACTTC CASSRPGLYEQYF
TRBJ2-1 . TRBV4-3 TRBD2 TGCGCCAGCAGCCCCGGGACTAGCGGATCCAATGAGCAGTTCTTC CASSPGTSGSNEQFF
TRBJ2-7 . TRBV2 . TGTGCCAGCAGGCCTCTGGAACATACGGGAATCCCGAACGAGCAGTACTTC CASRPLEHTGIPNEQYF
TRBJ2-3 . TRBV28 . TGTGCCAGCAGTGCCGGACTACCGCAGTATTTT CASSAGLPQYF
TRBJ1-5 . TRBV6-5 . TGTGCCAGCGGGGCAGGGAGCAATCAGCCCCAGCATTTT CASGAGSNQPQHF
TRBJ1-2 . TRBV19 . TGTGCCAGTACGGGCCAGGGCGTCTATGGCTACACCTTC CASTGQGVYGYTF
TRBJ1-6 . TRBV30 . TGTGCCTGGAGTGAACAGGAGAATTCACCCCTCCACTTT CAWSEQENSPLHF
TRBJ2-2 . TRBV19 TRBD2 TGTGCCAGTAGTCCCCTAGCGGGTACCGGGGAGCTGTTTTTT CASSPLAGTGELFF
TRBJ1-1 . TRBV4-3 TRBD1 TGCGCCAGCAGCCAATGGTGGCATGACAGGGGCACTGAAGCTTTCTTT CASSQWWHDRGTEAFF
TRBJ2-7 . TRBV5-5 . TGTGCCAGCAGCTTGGTTCAAGACTACGAGCAGTACTTC CASSLVQDYEQYF
TRBJ1-1 . TRBV27 TRBD1 TGTGCCAGCAGTTCCCCACAGGGGGCAAACACTGAAGCTTTCTTT CASSSPQGANTEAFF
TRBJ1-6 . TRBV6-5 TRBD1 TGTGCCAGCAGTTACGGGGCAGGGGGTAATTCACCCCTCCACTTT CASSYGAGGNSPLHF